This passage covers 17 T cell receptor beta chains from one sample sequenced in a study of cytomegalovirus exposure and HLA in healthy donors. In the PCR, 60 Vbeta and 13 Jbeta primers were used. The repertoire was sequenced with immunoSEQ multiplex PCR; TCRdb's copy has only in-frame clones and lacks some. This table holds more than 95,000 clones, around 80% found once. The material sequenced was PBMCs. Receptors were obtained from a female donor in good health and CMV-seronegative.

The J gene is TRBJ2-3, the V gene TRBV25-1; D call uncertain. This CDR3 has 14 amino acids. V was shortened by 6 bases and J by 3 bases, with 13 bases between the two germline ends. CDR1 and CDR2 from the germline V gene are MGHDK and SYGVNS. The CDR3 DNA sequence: TGTGCCAGCAGCGCCTTGAGTTTAACAGATACGCAGTATTTT. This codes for CASSALSLTDTQYF.

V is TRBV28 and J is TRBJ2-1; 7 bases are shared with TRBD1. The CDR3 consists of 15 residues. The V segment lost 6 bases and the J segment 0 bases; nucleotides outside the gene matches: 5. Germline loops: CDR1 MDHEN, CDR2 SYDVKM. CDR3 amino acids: CASSPTGISYNEQFF. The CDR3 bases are TGTGCCAGCAGCCCGACAGGGATCTCCTACAATGAGCAGTTCTTC.

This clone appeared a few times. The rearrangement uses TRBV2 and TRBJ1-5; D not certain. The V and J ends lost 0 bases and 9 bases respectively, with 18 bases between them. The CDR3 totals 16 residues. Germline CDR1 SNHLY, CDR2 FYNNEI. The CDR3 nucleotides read TGTGCCAGCAGTGAAGCCCTTAGAGGCAATTGGAGGCCCCAGCATTTT. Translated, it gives CASSEALRGNWRPQHF. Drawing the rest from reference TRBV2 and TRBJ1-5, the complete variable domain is EPEVTQTPSHQVTQMGQEVILRCVPISNHLYFYWYRQILGQKVEFLVSFYNNEISEKSEIFDDQFSVERPDGSNFTLKIRSTKLEDSAMYFCASSEALRGNWRPQHFGDGTRLSIL.

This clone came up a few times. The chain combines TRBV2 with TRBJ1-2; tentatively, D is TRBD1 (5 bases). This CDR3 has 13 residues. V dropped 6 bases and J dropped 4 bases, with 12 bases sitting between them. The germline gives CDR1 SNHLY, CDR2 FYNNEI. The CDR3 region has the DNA TGTGCCAGCAGGCCGGACATCTCCTATGGCTACACCTTC. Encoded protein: CASRPDISYGYTF. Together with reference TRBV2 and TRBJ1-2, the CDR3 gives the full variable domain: EPEVTQTPSHQVTQMGQEVILRCVPISNHLYFYWYRQILGQKVEFLVSFYNNEISEKSEIFDDQFSVERPDGSNFTLKIRSTKLEDSAMYFCASRPDISYGYTFGSGTRLTVV.

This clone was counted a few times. CDR3 sequence (DNA): TGTGCCAGCAGCCCCGGCAGGGGCACAGATACGCAGTATTTT. Its protein is CASSPGRGTDTQYF. The chain links TRBV7-9 to TRBJ2-3; D perhaps matches TRBD1 (5 bases). Between the trimmed V and J ends, which lost 5 bases and 1 base, there was a span of 10 bases. The CDR3 sequence is 14 residues long. Germline lookup yields CDR1 SEHNR and CDR2 FQNEAQ (reference sequence).

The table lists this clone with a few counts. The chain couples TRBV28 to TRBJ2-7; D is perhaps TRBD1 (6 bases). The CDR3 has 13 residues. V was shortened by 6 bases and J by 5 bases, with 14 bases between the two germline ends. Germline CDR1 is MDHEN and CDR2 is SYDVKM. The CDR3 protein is CASSPDSLHEQYF. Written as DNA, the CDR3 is TGTGCCAGCAGCCCGGACAGCCTACACGAGCAGTACTTC.

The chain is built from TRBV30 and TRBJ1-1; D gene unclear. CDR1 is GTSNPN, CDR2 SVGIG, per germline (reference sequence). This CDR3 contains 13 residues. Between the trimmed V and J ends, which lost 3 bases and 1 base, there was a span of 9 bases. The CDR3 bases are TGTGCCTGGAGAGGTAGACAGAACACTGAAGCTTTCTTT. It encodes CAWRGRQNTEAFF.

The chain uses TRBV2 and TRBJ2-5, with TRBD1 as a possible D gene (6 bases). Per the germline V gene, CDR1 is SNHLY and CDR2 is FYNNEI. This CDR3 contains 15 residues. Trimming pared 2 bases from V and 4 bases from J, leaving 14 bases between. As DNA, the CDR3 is TGTGCCAGCAGTGAATTTTCAGGGGAAAGAGAGACCCAGTACTTC. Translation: CASSEFSGERETQYF. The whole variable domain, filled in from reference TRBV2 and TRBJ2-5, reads EPEVTQTPSHQVTQMGQEVILRCVPISNHLYFYWYRQILGQKVEFLVSFYNNEISEKSEIFDDQFSVERPDGSNFTLKIRSTKLEDSAMYFCASSEFSGERETQYFGPGTRLLVL.

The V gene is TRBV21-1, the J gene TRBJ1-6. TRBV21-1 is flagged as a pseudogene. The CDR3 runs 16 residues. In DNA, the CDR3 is TGTGCCAGCAGCAAAGCGTGGTGGGTAGCCAATTCACCCCTCCACTTT. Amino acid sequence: CASSKAWWVANSPLHF.

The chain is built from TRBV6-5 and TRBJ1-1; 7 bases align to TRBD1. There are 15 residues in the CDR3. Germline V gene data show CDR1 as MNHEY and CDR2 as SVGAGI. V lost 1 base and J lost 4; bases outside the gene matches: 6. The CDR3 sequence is CASSYYTGVSTEAFF. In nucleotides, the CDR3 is TGTGCCAGCAGTTACTACACAGGGGTGAGCACTGAAGCTTTCTTT.

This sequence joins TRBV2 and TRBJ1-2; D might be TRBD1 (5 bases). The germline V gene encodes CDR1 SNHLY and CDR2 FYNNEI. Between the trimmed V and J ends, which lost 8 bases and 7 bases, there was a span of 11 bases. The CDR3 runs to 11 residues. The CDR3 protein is CASGTTLGYTF. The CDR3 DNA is TGTGCCAGCGGGACTACCCTTGGCTACACCTTC.

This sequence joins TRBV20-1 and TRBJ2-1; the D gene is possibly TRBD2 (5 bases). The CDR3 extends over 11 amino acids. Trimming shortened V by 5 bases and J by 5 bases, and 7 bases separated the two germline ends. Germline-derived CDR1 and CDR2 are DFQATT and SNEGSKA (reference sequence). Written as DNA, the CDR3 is TGCAGTGCTCGGGAAAACAATGAGCAGTTCTTC. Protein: CSARENNEQFF.

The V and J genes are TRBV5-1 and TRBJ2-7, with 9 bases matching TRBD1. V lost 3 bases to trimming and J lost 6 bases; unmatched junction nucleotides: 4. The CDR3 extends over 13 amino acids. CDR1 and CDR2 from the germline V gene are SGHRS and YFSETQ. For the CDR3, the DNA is TGCGCCAGCAGCTGGGGACAGGGAAGCGAGCAGTACTTC. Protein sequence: CASSWGQGSEQYF. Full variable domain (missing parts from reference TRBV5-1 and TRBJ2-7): KAGVTQTPRYLIKTRGQQVTLSCSPISGHRSVSWYQQTPGQGLQFLFEYFSETQRNKGNFPGRFSGRQFSNSRSEMNVSTLELGDSALYLCASSWGQGSEQYFGPGTRLTVT.

The CDR3 DNA reads as TGTGCCAGCAGCAGTCCGGGACAGGGTTATGAAAAACTGTTTTTT. Translated, it gives CASSSPGQGYEKLFF. V gene TRBV21-1 combines with J gene TRBJ1-4; TRBD1, the table's D call, lacks a check against the DNA. TRBV21-1 counts as a pseudogene. The CDR3 has 15 amino acids.

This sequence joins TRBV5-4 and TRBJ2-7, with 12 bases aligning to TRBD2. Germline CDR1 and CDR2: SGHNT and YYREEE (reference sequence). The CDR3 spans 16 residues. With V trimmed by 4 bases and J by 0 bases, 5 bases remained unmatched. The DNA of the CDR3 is TGTGCCAGCAGCATCGGACTAGCGGGGAGCTCCTACGAGCAGTACTTC. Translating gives CASSIGLAGSSYEQYF.

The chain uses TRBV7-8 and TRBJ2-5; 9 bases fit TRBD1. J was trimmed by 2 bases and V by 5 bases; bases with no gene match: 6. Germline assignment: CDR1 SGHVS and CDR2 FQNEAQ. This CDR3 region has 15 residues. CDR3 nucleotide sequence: TGTGCCAGCAGCCAAGGGACAGGGCAACAAGAGACCCAGTACTTC. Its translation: CASSQGTGQQETQYF. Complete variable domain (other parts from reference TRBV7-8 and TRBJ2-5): GAGVSQSPRYKVAKRGQDVALRCDPISGHVSLFWYQQALGQGPEFLTYFQNEAQLDKSGLPSDRFFAERPEGSVSTLKIQRTQQEDSAVYLCASSQGTGQQETQYFGPGTRLLVL.

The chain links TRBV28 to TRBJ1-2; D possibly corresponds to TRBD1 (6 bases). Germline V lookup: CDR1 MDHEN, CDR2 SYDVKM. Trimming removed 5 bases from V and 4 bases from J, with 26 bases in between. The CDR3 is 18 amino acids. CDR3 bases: TGTGCCAGCAGTCCTCTCCCCGGTAGACAGGTTCTTCTCTATGGCTACACCTTC. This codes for CASSPLPGRQVLLYGYTF.